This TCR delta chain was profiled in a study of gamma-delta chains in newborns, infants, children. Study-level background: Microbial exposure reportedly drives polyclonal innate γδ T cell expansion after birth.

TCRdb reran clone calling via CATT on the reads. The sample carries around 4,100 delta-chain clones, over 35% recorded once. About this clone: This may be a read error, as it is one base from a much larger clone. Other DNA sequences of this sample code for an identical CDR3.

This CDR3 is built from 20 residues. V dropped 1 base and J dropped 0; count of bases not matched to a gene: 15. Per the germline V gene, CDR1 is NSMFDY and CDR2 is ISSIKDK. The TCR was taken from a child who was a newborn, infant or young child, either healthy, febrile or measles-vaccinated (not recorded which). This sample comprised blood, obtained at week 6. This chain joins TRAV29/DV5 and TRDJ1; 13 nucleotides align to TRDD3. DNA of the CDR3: TGTGCAGCAAGCCCTCCTGTGACTGGGGGATACGCGAAATACACCGATAAACTCATCTTT. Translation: CAASPPVTGGYAKYTDKLIF.